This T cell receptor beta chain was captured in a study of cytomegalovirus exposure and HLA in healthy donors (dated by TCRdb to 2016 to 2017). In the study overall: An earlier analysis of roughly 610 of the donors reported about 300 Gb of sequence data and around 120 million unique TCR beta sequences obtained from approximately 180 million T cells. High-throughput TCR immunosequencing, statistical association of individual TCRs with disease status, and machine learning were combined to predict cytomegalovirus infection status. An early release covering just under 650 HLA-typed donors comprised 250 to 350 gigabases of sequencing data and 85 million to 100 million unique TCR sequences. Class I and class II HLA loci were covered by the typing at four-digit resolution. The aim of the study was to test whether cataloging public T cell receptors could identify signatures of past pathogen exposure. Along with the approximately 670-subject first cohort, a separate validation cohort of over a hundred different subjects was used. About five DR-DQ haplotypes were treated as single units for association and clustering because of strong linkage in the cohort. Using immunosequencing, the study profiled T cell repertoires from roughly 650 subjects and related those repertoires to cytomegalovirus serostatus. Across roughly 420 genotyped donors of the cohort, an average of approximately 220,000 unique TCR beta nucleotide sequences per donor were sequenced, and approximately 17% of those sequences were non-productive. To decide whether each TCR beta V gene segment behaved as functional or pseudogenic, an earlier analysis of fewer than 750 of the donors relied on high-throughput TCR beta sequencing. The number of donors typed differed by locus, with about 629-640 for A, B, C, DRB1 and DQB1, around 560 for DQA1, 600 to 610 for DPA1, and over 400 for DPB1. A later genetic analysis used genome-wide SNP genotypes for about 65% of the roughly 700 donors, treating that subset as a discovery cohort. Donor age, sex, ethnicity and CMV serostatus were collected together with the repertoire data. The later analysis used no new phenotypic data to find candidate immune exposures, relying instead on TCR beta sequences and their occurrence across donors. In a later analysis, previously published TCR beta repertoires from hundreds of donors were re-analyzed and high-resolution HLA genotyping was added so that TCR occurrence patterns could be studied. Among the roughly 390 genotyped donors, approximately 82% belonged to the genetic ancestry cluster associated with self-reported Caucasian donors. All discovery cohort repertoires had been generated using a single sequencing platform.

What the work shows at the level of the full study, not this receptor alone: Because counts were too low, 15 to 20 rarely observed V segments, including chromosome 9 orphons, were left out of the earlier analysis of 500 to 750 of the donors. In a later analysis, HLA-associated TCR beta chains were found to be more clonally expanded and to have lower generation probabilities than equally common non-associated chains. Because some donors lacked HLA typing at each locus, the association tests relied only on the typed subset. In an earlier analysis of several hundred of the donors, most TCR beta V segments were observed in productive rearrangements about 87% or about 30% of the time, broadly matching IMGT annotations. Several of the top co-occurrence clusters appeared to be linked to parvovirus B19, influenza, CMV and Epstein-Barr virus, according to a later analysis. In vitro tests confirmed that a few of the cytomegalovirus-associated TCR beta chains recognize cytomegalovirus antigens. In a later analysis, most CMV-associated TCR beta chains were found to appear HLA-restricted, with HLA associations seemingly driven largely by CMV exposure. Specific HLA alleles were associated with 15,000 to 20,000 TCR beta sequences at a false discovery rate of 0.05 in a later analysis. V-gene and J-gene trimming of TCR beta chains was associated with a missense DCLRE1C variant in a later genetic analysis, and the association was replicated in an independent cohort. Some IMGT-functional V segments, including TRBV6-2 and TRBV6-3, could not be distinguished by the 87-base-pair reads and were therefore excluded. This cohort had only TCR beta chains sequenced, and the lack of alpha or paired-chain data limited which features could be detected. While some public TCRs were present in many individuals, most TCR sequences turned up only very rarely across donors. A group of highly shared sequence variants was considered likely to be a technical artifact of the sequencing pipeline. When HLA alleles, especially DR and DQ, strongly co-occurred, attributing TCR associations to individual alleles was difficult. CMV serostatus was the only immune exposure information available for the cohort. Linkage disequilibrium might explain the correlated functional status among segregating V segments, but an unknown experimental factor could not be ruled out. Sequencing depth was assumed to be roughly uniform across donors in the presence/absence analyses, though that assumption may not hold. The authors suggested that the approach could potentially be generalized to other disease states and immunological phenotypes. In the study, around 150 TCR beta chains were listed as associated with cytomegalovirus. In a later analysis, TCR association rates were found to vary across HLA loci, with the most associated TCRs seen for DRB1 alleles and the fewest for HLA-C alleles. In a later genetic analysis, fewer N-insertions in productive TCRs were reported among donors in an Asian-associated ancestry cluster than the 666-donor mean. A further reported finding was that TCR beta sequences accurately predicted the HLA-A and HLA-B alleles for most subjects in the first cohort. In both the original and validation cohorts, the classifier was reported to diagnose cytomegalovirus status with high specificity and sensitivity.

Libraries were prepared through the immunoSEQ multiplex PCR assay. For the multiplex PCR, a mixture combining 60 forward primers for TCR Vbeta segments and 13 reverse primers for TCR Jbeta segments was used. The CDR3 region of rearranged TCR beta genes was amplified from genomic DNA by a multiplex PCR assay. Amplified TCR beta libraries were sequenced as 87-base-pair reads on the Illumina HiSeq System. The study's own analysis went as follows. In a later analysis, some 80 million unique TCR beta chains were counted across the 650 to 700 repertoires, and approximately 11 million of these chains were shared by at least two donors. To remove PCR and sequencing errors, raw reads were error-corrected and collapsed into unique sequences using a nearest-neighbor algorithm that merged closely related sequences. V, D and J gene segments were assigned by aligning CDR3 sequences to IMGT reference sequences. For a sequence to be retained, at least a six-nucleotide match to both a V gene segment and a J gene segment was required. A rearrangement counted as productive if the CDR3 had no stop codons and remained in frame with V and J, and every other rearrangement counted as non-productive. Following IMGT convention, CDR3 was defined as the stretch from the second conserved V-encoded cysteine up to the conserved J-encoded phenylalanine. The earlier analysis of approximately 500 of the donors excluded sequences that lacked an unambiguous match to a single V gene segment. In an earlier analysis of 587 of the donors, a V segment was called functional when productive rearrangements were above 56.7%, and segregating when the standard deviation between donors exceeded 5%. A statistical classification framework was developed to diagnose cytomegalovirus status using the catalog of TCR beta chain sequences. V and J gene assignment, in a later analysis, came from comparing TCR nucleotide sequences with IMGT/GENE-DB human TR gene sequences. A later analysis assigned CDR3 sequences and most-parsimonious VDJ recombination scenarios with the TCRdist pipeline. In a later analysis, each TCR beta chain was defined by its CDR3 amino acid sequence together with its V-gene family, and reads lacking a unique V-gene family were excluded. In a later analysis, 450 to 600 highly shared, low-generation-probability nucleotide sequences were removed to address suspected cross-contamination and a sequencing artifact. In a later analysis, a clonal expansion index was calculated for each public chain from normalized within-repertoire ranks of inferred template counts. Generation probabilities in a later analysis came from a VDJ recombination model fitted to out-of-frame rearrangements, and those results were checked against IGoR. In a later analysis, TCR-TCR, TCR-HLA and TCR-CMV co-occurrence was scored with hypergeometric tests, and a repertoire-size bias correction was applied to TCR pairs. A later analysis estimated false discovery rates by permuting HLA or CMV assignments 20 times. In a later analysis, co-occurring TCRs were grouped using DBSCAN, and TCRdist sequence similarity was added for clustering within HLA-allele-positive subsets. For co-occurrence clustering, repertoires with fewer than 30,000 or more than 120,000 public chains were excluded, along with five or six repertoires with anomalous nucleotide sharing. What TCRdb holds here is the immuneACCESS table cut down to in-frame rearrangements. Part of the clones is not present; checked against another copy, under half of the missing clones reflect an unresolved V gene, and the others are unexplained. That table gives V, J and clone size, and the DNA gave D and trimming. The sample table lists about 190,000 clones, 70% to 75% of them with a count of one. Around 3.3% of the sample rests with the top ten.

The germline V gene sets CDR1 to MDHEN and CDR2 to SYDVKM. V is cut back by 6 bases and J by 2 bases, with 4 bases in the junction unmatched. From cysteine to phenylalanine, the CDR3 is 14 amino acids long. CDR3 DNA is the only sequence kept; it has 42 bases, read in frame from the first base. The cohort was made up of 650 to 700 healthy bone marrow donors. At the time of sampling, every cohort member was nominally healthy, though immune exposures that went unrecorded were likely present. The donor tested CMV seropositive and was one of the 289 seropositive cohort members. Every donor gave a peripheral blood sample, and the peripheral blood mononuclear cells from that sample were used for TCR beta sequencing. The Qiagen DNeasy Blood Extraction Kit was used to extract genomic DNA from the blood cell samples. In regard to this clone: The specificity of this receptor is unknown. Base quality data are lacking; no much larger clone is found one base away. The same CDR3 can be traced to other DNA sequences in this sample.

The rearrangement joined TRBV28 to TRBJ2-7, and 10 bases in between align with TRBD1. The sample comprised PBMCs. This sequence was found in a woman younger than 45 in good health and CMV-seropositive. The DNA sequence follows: TGTGCCAGCAGGCCCGGGACAGGGGCCTACGAGCAGTACTTC. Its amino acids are CASRPGTGAYEQYF.